This TCR beta chain was identified during a study of T cell repertoires in cytomegalovirus infection. Across the whole study: Indications of both CMV infection and matching HLA type were provided by public TCR beta signatures. Study outcomes and limitations: The study found HLA-C-restricted CMV-specific TCR beta clonotypes dominating the ex vivo response. Adding up the frequency of public TCR beta families identified people who carried CMV plus the relevant HLA.

This clonotype has a handful of counts. Its target is not known. A single record per CDR3 protein comes from TCRdb applying MiXCR to the reads. The table lists about 920,000 distinct CDR3 sequences, around 30% of them singletons. Germline V lookup: CDR1 MDHEN, CDR2 SYDVKM. The V end was cut by 5 bases, the J end by 0 bases, with 10 bases between. CDR3 size: 14 residues. The sequence was obtained from a human donor in good health (CMV status not recorded). Some clones in this sample may be carry-over from other donors' samples. The V and J genes are TRBV28 and TRBJ2-5; no clear D gene. Sequenced material: cultured CD8+ T cells from PBMCs, taken from culture after CMV antigen stimulation. The CDR3 sequence is CASSPWADQETQYF. CDR3 nucleotide sequence: TGTGCCAGCAGTCCCTGGGCCGACCAAGAGACCCAGTACTTC.